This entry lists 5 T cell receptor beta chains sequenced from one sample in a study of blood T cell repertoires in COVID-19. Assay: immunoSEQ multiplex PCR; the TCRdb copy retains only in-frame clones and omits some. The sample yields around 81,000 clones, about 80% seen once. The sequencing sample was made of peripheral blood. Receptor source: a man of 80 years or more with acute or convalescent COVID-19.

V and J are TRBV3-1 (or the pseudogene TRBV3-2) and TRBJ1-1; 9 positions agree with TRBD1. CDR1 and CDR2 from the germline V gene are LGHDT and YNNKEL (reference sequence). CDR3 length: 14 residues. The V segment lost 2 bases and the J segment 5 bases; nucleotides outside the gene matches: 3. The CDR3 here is CASSQRTGDTEAFF. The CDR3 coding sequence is TGTGCCAGCAGCCAAAGGACAGGGGATACTGAAGCTTTCTTT.

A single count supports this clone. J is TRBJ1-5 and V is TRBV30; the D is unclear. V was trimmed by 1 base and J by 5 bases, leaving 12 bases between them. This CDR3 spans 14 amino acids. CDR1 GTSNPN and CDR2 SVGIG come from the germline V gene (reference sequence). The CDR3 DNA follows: TGTGCCTGGAGTGACCTGGAGGCGTATCAGCCCCAGCATTTT. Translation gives CAWSDLEAYQPQHF.

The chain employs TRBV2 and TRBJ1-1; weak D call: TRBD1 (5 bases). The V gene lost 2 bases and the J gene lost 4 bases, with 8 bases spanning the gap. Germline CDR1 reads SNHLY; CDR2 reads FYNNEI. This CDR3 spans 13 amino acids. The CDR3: CASSERDFTEAFF. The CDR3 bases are TGTGCCAGCAGTGAAAGGGACTTCACTGAAGCTTTCTTT.

In DNA, the CDR3 is TGTGCCAGCAGTCAGGGGGCCCGTGGCTACACCTTC. Translated: CASSQGARGYTF. The rearrangement joins TRBV12-3 or TRBV12-4 to TRBJ1-2; 8 bases fit TRBD1. After removal of 5 bases from V and 7 bases from J, the junction contained 3 bases not matched to a gene. The CDR3 totals 12 residues.

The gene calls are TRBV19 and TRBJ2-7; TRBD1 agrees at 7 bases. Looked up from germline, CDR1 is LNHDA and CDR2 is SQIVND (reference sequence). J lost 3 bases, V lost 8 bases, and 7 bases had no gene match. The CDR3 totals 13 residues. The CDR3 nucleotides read TGTGCCAGTGGCGACAGGGTCCGCTACGAGCAGTACTTC. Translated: CASGDRVRYEQYF.